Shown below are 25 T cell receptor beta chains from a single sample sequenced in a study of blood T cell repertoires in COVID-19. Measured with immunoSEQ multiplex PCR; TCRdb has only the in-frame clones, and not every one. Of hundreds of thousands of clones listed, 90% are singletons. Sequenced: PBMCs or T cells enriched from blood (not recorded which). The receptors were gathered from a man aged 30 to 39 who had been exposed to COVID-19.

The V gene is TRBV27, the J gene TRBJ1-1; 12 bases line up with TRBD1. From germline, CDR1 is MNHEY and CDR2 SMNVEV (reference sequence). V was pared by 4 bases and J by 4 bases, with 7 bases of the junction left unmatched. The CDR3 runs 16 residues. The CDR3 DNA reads TGTGCCAGCAGTTGGGGACAGGGGGCGTTGGGCACTGAAGCTTTCTTT. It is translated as CASSWGQGALGTEAFF.

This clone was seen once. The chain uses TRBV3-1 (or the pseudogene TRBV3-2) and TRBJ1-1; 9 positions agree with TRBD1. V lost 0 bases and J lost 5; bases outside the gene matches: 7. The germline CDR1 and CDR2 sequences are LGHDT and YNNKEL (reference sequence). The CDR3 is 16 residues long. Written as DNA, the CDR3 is TGTGCCAGCAGCCAAGAAGAAACAGGGGGCGAGACTGAAGCTTTCTTT. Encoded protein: CASSQEETGGETEAFF.

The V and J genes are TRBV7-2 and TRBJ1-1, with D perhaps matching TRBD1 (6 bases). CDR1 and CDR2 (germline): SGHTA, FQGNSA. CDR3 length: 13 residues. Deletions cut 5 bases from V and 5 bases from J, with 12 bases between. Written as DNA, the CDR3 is TGTGCCAGCAGCCGGACAGCGTTTACTGAAGCTTTCTTT. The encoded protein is CASSRTAFTEAFF.

CDR3 region: CASRPGLTYTNEQFF. CDR3 in DNA: TGTGCCAGCCGCCCGGGGTTGACCTACACGAATGAGCAGTTCTTC. The chain carries TRBV5-4 and TRBJ2-1; D is possibly TRBD2 (5 bases). Germline V lookup: CDR1 SGHNT, CDR2 YYREEE (reference sequence). Trimming removed 7 bases from V and 7 bases from J, with 21 bases in between. This CDR3 is 15 amino acids long.

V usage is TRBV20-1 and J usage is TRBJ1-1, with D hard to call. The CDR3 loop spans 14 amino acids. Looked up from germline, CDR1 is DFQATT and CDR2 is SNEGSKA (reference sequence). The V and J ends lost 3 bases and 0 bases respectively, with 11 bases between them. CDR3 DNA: TGCAGTGCTAGTGAAATACACCTGAACACTGAAGCTTTCTTT. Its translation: CSASEIHLNTEAFF.

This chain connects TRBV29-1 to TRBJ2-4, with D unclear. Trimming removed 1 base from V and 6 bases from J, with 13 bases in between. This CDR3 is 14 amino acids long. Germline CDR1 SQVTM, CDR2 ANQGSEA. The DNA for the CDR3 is TGCAGCGTTGAAGCGTCAACTAACCTAAACATTCAGTACTTC. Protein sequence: CSVEASTNLNIQYF.

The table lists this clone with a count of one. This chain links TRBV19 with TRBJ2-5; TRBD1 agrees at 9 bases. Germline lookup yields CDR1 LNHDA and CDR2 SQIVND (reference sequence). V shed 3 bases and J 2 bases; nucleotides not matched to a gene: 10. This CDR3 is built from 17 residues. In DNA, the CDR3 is TGTGCCAGTAGTATCGTCGGACAGGGGTTAGGGCAAGAGACCCAGTACTTC. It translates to CASSIVGQGLGQETQYF.

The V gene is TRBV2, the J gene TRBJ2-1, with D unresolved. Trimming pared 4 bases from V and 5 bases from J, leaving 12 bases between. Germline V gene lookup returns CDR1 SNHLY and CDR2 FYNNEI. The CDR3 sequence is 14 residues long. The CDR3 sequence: CASSVKQKDNEQFF. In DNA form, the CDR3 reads TGTGCCAGCAGTGTAAAACAGAAGGACAATGAGCAGTTCTTC.

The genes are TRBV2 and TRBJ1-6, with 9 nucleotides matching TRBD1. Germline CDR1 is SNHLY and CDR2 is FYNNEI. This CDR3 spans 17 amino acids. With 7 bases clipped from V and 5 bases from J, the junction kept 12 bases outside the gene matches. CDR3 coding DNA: TGTGCCAGCATGAAAAGGGGCGGACAGGGGAATAATTCACCCCTCCACTTT. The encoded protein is CASMKRGGQGNNSPLHF.

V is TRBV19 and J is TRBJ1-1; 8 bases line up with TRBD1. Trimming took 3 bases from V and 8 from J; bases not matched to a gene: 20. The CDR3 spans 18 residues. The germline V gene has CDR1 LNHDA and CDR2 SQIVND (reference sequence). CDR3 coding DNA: TGTGCCAGTAGTATCCCCTCCCCAGGACAGGGACAGCTCGGGGAAGCTTTCTTT. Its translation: CASSIPSPGQGQLGEAFF.

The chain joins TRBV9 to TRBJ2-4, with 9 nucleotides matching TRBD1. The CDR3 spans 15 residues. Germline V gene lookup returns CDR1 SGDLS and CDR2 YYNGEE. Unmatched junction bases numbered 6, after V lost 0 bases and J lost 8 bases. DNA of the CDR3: TGTGCCAGCAGCGTAGGAGGGACAGGGAAAGACATTCAGTACTTC. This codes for CASSVGGTGKDIQYF.

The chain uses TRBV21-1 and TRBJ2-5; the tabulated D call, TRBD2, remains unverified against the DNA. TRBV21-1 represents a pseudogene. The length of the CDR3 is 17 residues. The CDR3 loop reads CASSKPKLAGGWETQYF. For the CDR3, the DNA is TGTGCCAGCAGCAAACCCAAGCTAGCGGGGGGTTGGGAGACCCAGTACTTC.

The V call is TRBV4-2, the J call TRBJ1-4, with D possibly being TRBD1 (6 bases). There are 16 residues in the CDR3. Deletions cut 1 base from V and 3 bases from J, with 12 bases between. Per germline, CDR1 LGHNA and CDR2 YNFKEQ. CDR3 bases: TGTGCCAGCAGCCAAGTCGGGGGGCAGGCTAATGAAAAACTGTTTTTT. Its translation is CASSQVGGQANEKLFF.

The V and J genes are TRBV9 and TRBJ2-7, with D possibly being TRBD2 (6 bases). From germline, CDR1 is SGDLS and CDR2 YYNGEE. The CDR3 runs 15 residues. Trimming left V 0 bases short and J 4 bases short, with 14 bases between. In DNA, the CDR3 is TGTGCCAGCAGCGTAGCCCCGGGGGAACCTTACGAGCAGTACTTC. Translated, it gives CASSVAPGEPYEQYF.

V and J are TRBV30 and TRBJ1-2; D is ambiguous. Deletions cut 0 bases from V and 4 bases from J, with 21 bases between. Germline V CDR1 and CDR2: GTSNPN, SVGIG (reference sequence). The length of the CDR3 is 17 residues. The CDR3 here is CAWSVPSLPRGIYGYTF. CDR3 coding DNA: TGTGCCTGGAGTGTACCCTCCCTCCCTAGAGGGATCTATGGCTACACCTTC.

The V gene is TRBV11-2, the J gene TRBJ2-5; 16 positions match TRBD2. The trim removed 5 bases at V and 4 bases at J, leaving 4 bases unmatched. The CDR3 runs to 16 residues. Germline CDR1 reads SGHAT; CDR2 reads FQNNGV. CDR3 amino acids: CASSPGLAGGPETQYF. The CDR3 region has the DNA TGTGCCAGCAGCCCGGGACTAGCGGGGGGGCCAGAGACCCAGTACTTC.

The chain's CDR3 is CASRVQGAAGNTIYF. CDR3 DNA sequence: TGTGCCAGCAGAGTACAGGGGGCGGCTGGAAACACCATATATTTT. J is TRBJ1-3 and V is TRBV2; 9 nucleotides align to TRBD1. Germline-derived CDR1 and CDR2 are SNHLY and FYNNEI. V lost 6 bases and J lost 2; bases outside the gene matches: 5. This CDR3 has 15 amino acids.

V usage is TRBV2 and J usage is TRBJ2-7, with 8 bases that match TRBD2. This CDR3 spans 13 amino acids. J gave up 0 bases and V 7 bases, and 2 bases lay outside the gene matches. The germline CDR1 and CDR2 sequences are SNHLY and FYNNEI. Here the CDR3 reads CASKAGASYEQYF. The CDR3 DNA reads TGTGCCAGCAAAGCGGGGGCCTCCTACGAGCAGTACTTC.

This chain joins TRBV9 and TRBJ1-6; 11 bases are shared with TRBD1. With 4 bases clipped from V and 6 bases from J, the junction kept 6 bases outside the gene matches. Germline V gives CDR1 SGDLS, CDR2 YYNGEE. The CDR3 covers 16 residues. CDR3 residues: CASSSRTGGGNSPLHF. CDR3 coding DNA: TGTGCCAGCAGCTCTCGGACAGGGGGCGGTAATTCACCCCTCCACTTT.

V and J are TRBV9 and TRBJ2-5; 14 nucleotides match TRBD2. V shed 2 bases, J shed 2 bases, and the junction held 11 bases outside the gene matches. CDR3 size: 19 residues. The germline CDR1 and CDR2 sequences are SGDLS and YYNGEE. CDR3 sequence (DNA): TGTGCCAGCAGCGTGGGGACTAGCGGGGGACAAAGGGCACAAGAGACCCAGTACTTC. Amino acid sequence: CASSVGTSGGQRAQETQYF.

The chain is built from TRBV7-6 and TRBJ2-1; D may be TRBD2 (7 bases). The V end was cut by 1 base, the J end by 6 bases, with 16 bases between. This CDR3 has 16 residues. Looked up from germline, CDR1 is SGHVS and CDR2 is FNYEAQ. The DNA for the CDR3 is TGTGCCAGCAGCTTAGACCAAGGGGGGGTCGGCAATGAGCAGTTCTTC. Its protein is CASSLDQGGVGNEQFF.

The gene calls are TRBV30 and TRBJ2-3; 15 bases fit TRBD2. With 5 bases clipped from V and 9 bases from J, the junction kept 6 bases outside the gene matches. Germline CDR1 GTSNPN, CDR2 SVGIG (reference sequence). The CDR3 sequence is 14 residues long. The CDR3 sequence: CAWAGTSGGSTQYF. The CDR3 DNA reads TGTGCCTGGGCCGGGACTAGCGGGGGGTCGACGCAGTATTTT.

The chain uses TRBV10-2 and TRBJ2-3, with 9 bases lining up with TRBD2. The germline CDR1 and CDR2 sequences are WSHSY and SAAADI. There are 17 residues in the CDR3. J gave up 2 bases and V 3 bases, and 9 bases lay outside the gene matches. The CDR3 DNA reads TGCGCCAGCAGTGATTACCCGACTAGCGGATACACAGATACGCAGTATTTT. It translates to CASSDYPTSGYTDTQYF.

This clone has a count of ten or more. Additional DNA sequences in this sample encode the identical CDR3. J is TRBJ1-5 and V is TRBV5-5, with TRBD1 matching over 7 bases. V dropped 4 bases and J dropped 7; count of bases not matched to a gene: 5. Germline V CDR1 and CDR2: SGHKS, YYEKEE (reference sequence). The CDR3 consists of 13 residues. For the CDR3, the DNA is TGTGCCAGCAGCGGCACAGGGGTACAGCCCCAGCATTTT. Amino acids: CASSGTGVQPQHF.

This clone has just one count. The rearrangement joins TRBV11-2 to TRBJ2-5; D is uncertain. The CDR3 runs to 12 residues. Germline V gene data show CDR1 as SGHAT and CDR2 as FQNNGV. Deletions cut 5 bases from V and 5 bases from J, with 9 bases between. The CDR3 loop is CASSPGDETQYF. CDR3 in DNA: TGTGCCAGCAGCCCGGGTGACGAGACCCAGTACTTC. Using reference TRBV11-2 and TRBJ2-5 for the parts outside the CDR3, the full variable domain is EAGVAQSPRYKIIEKRQSVAFWCNPISGHATLYWYQQILGQGPKLLIQFQNNGVVDDSQLPKDRFSAERLKGVDSTLKIQPAKLEDSAVYLCASSPGDETQYFGPGTRLLVL.